This record covers a single T cell receptor (beta chain). What it binds is unknown. CDR1 is LGHNA, CDR2 YNFKEQ, per germline. V shed 3 bases and J 0 bases; nucleotides not matched to a gene: 6. The CDR3 runs to 16 residues. Researchers ran the PCR with 60 Vbeta and 13 Jbeta primers. Assay: immunoSEQ multiplex PCR; the TCRdb copy retains only in-frame clones and omits some. The data hold over 150,000 clones, with approximately 88% observed a single time. These data are taken from a study of cytomegalovirus exposure and HLA in healthy donors. Findings and caveats of the study: One cluster of highly shared sequence variants probably arose as a sequencing artifact.

This sequence originates from a boy aged 2-9 years in good health and CMV-seronegative. This chain joins TRBV4-2 and TRBJ2-7; 9 bases are a match to TRBD2. The sequencing sample was made of PBMCs. Here the CDR3 reads CASSQEAGGYSYEQYF. The CDR3 coding sequence is TGTGCCAGCAGCCAGGAGGCGGGAGGGTACTCCTACGAGCAGTACTTC.